The 8 T cell receptor gamma chains given below trace back to one sample, sequenced in a study of γδ T cells in repeated Plasmodium falciparum infection. TCRdb re-called the multiplex PCR reads through CATT. The repertoire holds tens of thousands of gamma-chain clones, with over 1.3% as singletons. Bulk repertoires came from Vgamma9/Vdelta2+ or Vdelta2-negative gammadelta T cells flow-sorted from PBMC. The specimen was gamma-delta T cells from blood. These receptors were collected from a pool of human donors (malaria-infected and uninfected, not separated).

The sample holds a few counts of this clone. TCRdb lists the protein of a much larger clone for this DNA, which differs at residue 8, so this is likely a read error; the protein given here is translated from the DNA itself. The genes are TRGV3 and TRGJ1 or TRGJ2. The J gene was missing in TCRdb and was found by matching the end of the DNA to germline. From germline, CDR1 is VTNTFY and CDR2 YDVSTARD (reference sequence). V was clipped by 3 bases and J by 3 bases; unmatched bases: 8. This CDR3 contains 14 residues. CDR3 residues: CATWDRSRYYKKLF. CDR3 bases: TGTGCCACCTGGGACCGATCCCGTTATTATAAGAAACTCTTT.

Note on this clone: For this DNA, TCRdb reports the protein of a much larger clone, which diverges at residue 7, most likely from a read error; the protein presented here is translated directly from the DNA. V gene TRGV9 combines with J gene TRGJP. TCRdb does not report a J gene; here it was assigned by matching the DNA to germline references. Germline loops: CDR1 GITISATS, CDR2 ISYDGTV (reference sequence). Germline trimming cut 0 bases from V and 10 bases from J; bases unmatched to any gene: 12. The CDR3 has 18 amino acids. In DNA, the CDR3 is TGTGCCTTGTGGGAGGTGGAGTCTACGAGTTTGGGCAAAAAAATCAAGGTATTT. Translating it yields CALWEVESTSLGKKIKVF.

Comments on this clone: TCRdb shows a much larger clone's protein in place of this DNA's translation, and the two differ at residue 4, likely through a read error; the protein shown is translated from the DNA. In the same sample, other DNA sequences code for this CDR3. V gene TRGV4 combines with J gene TRGJ1 or TRGJ2. TCRdb supplies no J gene; here it was assigned by aligning the nucleotide sequence to germline. Germline CDR1 and CDR2: EGSTGY and YDSYTSSV. With V trimmed by 9 bases and J by 4 bases, 15 bases remained unmatched. The CDR3 length is 14 residues. Here the CDR3 reads CATRARHPYYKKLF. For the CDR3, the DNA is TGTGCCACCCGGGCCCGACACCCGTATTATAAGAAACTCTTT.

This clone is judged medium-sized. This sample also contains other DNA sequences that code for the same CDR3. J is TRGJP2 and V is TRGV8. The CDR3 runs 14 residues. Germline V gives CDR1 VENAVY, CDR2 YDSYNSRV. Losses at the gene ends were 2 bases for V and 6 bases for J; bases not matched to a gene: 6. Here the CDR3 reads CATWDTGGDWIKTF. CDR3 in DNA: TGTGCCACCTGGGATACAGGCGGTGATTGGATCAAGACGTTT.

This clone was recorded a few times. A far larger clone is one nucleotide away, so this likely arose from a read error. Within the sample, other DNA sequences also encode this same CDR3. V is TRGV8 and J is TRGJ1 or TRGJ2. No J segment appears in TCRdb, so it was assigned here by matching the sequence to germline. Per germline, CDR1 VENAVY and CDR2 YDSYNSRV. This CDR3 region has 14 residues. The CDR3 bases are TGTGCCACTTGGGACCCGGGGTTATATTATAAGAAACTCTTT. Translated, it gives CATWDPGLYYKKLF.

This clone was seen at least ten times. TCRdb has a much larger clone's protein, which differs at residue 13 from the translation of this DNA, likely because of a read error; what is shown is the protein translated from the DNA. This sequence joins TRGV2 and TRGJ1 or TRGJ2. The J gene, absent from TCRdb, was called here by matching the DNA to germline. The CDR3 has 16 residues. Germline V lookup: CDR1 EGSNGY, CDR2 YDSYNSKV. The chain's CDR3 is CATWDGILPNYYEKLF. The CDR3 region has the DNA TGTGCCACCTGGGACGGAATCCTTCCGAATTATTATGAGAAACTCTTT.

This clone was found a few times. The TCRdb protein comes from a much larger clone and disagrees with this DNA's translation at residue 11, likely due to a read error; the protein given here is derived from the DNA. The J gene was not called, though the V gene is TRGV3. This CDR3 has 13 amino acids. Germline assignment: CDR1 VTNTFY and CDR2 YDVSTARD (reference sequence). The CDR3 nucleotides are TGTGCCACCTGGGACCCGGTTTATTATAAGAGACTCTTT. Residues: CATWDPVYYKRLF.

Note on this clone: TCRdb's protein, taken from a much larger clone, differs from this DNA's translation at residue 5, likely owing to a read error; the protein displayed comes from the DNA. The chain employs TRGV9 and TRGJ1 or TRGJ2. No J gene was available from TCRdb, and it was assigned here by a germline match of the DNA. The CDR3 is 14 residues long. Germline CDR1 reads GITISATS; CDR2 reads ISYDGTV (reference sequence). CDR3 sequence reads: CALWGVWDYYKKLF. CDR3 DNA: TGTGCCTTGTGGGGGGTGTGGGATTATTATAAGAAACTCTTT.